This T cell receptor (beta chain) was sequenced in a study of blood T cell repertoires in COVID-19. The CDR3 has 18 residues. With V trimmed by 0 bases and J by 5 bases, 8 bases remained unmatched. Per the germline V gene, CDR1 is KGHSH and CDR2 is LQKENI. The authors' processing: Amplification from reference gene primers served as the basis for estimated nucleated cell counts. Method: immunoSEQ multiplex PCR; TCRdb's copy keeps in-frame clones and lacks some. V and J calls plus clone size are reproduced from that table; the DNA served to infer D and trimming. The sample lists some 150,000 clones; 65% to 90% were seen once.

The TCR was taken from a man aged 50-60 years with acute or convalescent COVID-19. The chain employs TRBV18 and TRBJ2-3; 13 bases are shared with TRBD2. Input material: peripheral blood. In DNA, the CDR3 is TGTGCCAGCTCACCACCTTCTGGACTAGCGGGGGTTGGAGATACGCAGTATTTT. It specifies CASSPPSGLAGVGDTQYF.